The rows below give T cell receptor beta chains drawn from one sample of a study of blood T cell repertoires in COVID-19. Repertoires were generated with immunoSEQ multiplex PCR, while TCRdb's copy carries only in-frame clones and drops some. The table lists 90,000 to 120,000 clones, 65% to 90% of them singletons. The sequencing sample was made of PBMCs or T cells enriched from blood (not recorded which). These TCRs come from a woman aged 45-65 years who had recovered from COVID-19. CDR3s include the opening cysteine and the closing phenylalanine or tryptophan. The D gene is left open where the match is weak. Clone size, where shown, is once, few, many, or a class for clones that have expanded.

v_gene,j_gene,abundance,d_gene,CDR3nt,CDR3aa
TRBV27,TRBJ1-1,-,TRBD1,TGTGCCAGCAGTCTTTGGACAGGCACTGAAGCTTTCTTT,CASSLWTGTEAFF
TRBV28,TRBJ1-4,-,-,TGTGCCAGCGGCGGGGGGTGGTCAACTAATGAAAAACTGTTTTTT,CASGGGWSTNEKLFF
TRBV28,TRBJ1-5,-,-,TGTGCCAGCAGCCCCGGGGGGCCTAGCAATCAGCCCCAGCATTTT,CASSPGGPSNQPQHF
TRBV19,TRBJ1-1,-,-,TGTGCCAGTAGTATGTTACCTCTGGGCAAGTTGAACACTGAAGCTTTCTTT,CASSMLPLGKLNTEAFF
TRBV5-1,TRBJ2-1,once,TRBD2,TGCGCCAGCAGCCTCGGACTAGCCTCCTACAATGAGCAGTTCTTC,CASSLGLASYNEQFF
TRBV19,TRBJ1-5,-,-,TGTGCCAGTAGTATAGAAGGGGTTAAAAGTCAGCCCCAGCATTTT,CASSIEGVKSQPQHF
TRBV18,TRBJ1-1,-,TRBD1,TGTGCCAGCTCGTCCGGGACAGGGGACACTGAAGCTTTCTTT,CASSSGTGDTEAFF
TRBV2,TRBJ1-1,-,TRBD1,TGTGCCAGCAGCGGAGTCCCGGGACAGGGTTTGGACACTGAAGCTTTCTTT,CASSGVPGQGLDTEAFF
TRBV30,TRBJ1-1,-,-,TGTGCCTGGGAAAGAGAGAACACTGAAGCTTTCTTT,CAWERENTEAFF
TRBV28,TRBJ1-4,-,TRBD1,TGTGCCAGCAGTTCCTCCGGGACAGGGAGAGAAAAACTGTTTTTT,CASSSSGTGREKLFF
TRBV5-1,TRBJ2-7,-,TRBD2,TGCGCCAGCAGACCCGGACTAGCGAGGGAGCAGTACTTC,CASRPGLAREQYF
TRBV20-1,TRBJ2-5,-,TRBD2,TGCAGTGCTAGTTTTCTAGCGGGGCGAGAGACCCAGTACTTC,CSASFLAGRETQYF
TRBV7-3,TRBJ2-1,once,-,TGTGCCAGCAGCTTAAAGGGGGCGGGAAATGAGCAGTTCTTC,CASSLKGAGNEQFF
TRBV6-5,TRBJ1-6,-,-,TGTGCCAGCAGTTACTTAACGAGCTCCTATAATTCACCCCTCCACTTT,CASSYLTSSYNSPLHF
TRBV7-2,TRBJ1-1,-,TRBD1,TGTGCCAGCAGCGTCAGACAGGGAGGAGGCACTGAAGCTTTCTTT,CASSVRQGGGTEAFF
TRBV28,TRBJ2-1,few,TRBD1,TGTGCCAGCAGTTTCAGCAAGACAGGGAACAATGAGCAGTTCTTC,CASSFSKTGNNEQFF
TRBV28,TRBJ1-3,-,TRBD1,TGTGCCAGCAGTCGACAGGGGTTATCTGGAAACACCATATATTTT,CASSRQGLSGNTIYF
TRBV2,TRBJ1-1,-,-,TGTGCCAGCGTGAGCCGAACCGTCATAATACGGGGGGCGCGCCCAGAAACTTTCTTT,CASVSRTVIIRGARPETFF
TRBV6-1,TRBJ2-1,-,TRBD2,TGTGCCAGCAGTGAAGGACTAGCGGTTTACAATGAGCAGTTCTTC,CASSEGLAVYNEQFF
TRBV24-1,TRBJ1-1,-,TRBD1,TGTGCCACCAGTGACACCAGGACAGGGGGCACTGAAGCTTTCTTT,CATSDTRTGGTEAFF
TRBV12-3/TRBV12-4,TRBJ1-5,-,-,TGTGCCAGCACCGTTGACAGTGTCCAGCATTTT,CASTVDSVQHF
TRBV9,TRBJ2-4,few,-,TGTGCCAGCGATGGTCCAGGGGAACGAAACATTCAGTACTTC,CASDGPGERNIQYF
TRBV10-1,TRBJ2-7,-,TRBD1,TGCGCCAGCAGTGAACCGGGACAGGGAGCCTACGAGCAGTACTTC,CASSEPGQGAYEQYF
TRBV19,TRBJ1-1,-,TRBD1,TGTGCCAGTAGTATTGGACAGGCTGGAGAAGCTTTCTTT,CASSIGQAGEAFF
TRBV28,TRBJ1-5,-,TRBD1,TGTGCCAGCAGCGAAGGGACAGGGGGATATAGCAATCAGCCCCAGCATTTT,CASSEGTGGYSNQPQHF
TRBV12-3/TRBV12-4,TRBJ1-6,-,-,TGTGCCAGCAGTTTAGGCGGAAATTCACCCCTCCACTTT,CASSLGGNSPLHF
TRBV6-1,TRBJ1-6,few,TRBD1,TGTGCCAGCAGTGACCCGACAGGGTGGGATTCACCCCTCCACTTT,CASSDPTGWDSPLHF
TRBV5-1,TRBJ1-2,-,-,TGCGCCAGCAGCCCCGCGGAGGGTGGCTACACCTTC,CASSPAEGGYTF
TRBV15,TRBJ2-3,-,TRBD1,TGTGCCACCAGCAGAGGGCAGGGGGACCGCACAGATACGCAGTATTTT,CATSRGQGDRTDTQYF
TRBV28,TRBJ2-7,-,TRBD1,TGTGCCAGCAGTTCGCCGGAGCAGACAGGGCGGCACGAGCAGTACTTC,CASSSPEQTGRHEQYF
TRBV29-1,TRBJ1-2,-,TRBD1,TGCAGCGTCCGGGACAGGGGCTATGGCTACACCTTC,CSVRDRGYGYTF
TRBV19,TRBJ2-3,-,-,TGTGCCAGTAAACAGGGTATGAGCACAGATACGCAGTATTTT,CASKQGMSTDTQYF
TRBV21-1,TRBJ2-2,-,-,TGTGCCAGCAGCAACCCATTCACCGGGGAGCTGTTTTTT,CASSNPFTGELFF
TRBV6-1,TRBJ1-1,-,TRBD1,TGTGCCAGCAGTGAAGCGCTCATGACAGGGGACCCGGTGGCTGAAGCTTTCTTT,CASSEALMTGDPVAEAFF
TRBV14,TRBJ1-1,-,-,TGTGCCAGCAGCACTCGATTGCGCGCTTTCTTT,CASSTRLRAFF
TRBV4-1,TRBJ2-1,-,TRBD2,TGCGCCAGCAGCCAAGAGGTGCCGGGACTAGCGGCCACAAGCTCCTACAATGAGCAGTTCTTC,CASSQEVPGLAATSSYNEQFF
TRBV24-1,TRBJ2-5,-,-,TGTGCCACCAGTGATTCTTTAAGGGGGACCCAGTACTTC,CATSDSLRGTQYF
TRBV7-9,TRBJ1-1,-,TRBD1,TGTGCCAGCAGCTTCGGAGGGGACAGGGTTGAAGCTTTCTTT,CASSFGGDRVEAFF
TRBV11-2,TRBJ2-3,-,-,TGTGCCAGCAGGTCGGGTCCGCGTAGGGATACGCAGTATTTT,CASRSGPRRDTQYF
TRBV20-1,TRBJ2-1,-,TRBD2,TGCAGTGCTAGTCAGACTAGCGGGAGATACAATGAGCAGTTCTTC,CSASQTSGRYNEQFF
TRBV19,TRBJ1-2,-,-,TGTGCCAGTAGTATGAGGGCAGGGGTCTATGGCTACACCTTC,CASSMRAGVYGYTF
TRBV12-3/TRBV12-4,TRBJ1-2,-,-,TGTGCCAGCAGATCCGGAGGGGCGGATGGCTACACCTTC,CASRSGGADGYTF
TRBV28,TRBJ1-5,once,-,TGTGCCAGCGGTACGGGGTTAAGGAGCAATCAGCCCCAGCATTTT,CASGTGLRSNQPQHF
TRBV6-4,TRBJ2-7,-,TRBD2,TGTGCCAGCAGTCACGGCGGGAGGGCCGGCCCAACACAGAGGGTTTACGAGCAGTACTTC,CASSHGGRAGPTQRVYEQYF
TRBV12-3/TRBV12-4,TRBJ1-2,-,-,TGTGCCAGCAGCGCGGGCCACTATGGCTACACCTTC,CASSAGHYGYTF
TRBV10-3,TRBJ1-2,-,TRBD1,TGTGCCATCAGTGAGGACAGGGGTGGCTATGGCTACACCTTC,CAISEDRGGYGYTF
TRBV29-1,TRBJ2-1,few,-,TGCAGCGTGCTTGGGGGGAATTTAGCGGATGAGCAGTTCTTC,CSVLGGNLADEQFF
TRBV30,TRBJ1-6,-,-,TGTGCCTGGCGCCCACTAAGGAGCTCCTATAATTCACCCCTCCACTTT,CAWRPLRSSYNSPLHF
TRBV6-2/TRBV6-3,TRBJ1-2,-,-,TGTGCCAGCAGTTCCTACAGGGTAGGCGACTATGGCTACACCTTC,CASSSYRVGDYGYTF
TRBV19,TRBJ2-3,-,TRBD2,TGTGCCAGTAGTTCCCCAGGCCAGCGGGGGCGCACAGATACGCAGTATTTT,CASSSPGQRGRTDTQYF
TRBV7-9,TRBJ1-1,-,-,TGTGCCAGCAGCTCATACAGTGAAGCTTTCTTT,CASSSYSEAFF
TRBV25-1,TRBJ1-4,-,-,TGTGCCAGCAGTGAAAGGGGATCAGTTAATGAAAAACTGTTTTTT,CASSERGSVNEKLFF
TRBV5-1,TRBJ2-3,-,-,TGCGCCAGCAGCTTCCAGGGGCTCACAGATACGCAGTATTTT,CASSFQGLTDTQYF
TRBV9,TRBJ2-2,-,-,TGTGCCAGCAGCTACAGGGTTCAGCTCGGGGAGCTGTTTTTT,CASSYRVQLGELFF
TRBV6-1,TRBJ1-3,-,TRBD1,TGTGCCAGCAGTGAGGGGACAGGGACAAACTCTGGAAACACCATATATTTT,CASSEGTGTNSGNTIYF